The source of this TCR beta chain is a study of T cell responses to AZD1222 COVID-19 vaccine. Trimming shortened V by 5 bases and J by 0 bases, and 11 bases separated the two germline ends. This CDR3 region has 15 residues. Germline lookup yields CDR1 MDHEN and CDR2 SYDVKM. Sequenced by immunoSEQ multiplex PCR; TCRdb stores in-frame clones only, minus some. The profile shows roughly 110,000 clones, about 83% of them singletons. This chain joins TRBV28 and TRBJ1-5, with D unclear. Source: peripheral blood, taken on day 0 of AZD1222 vaccination. The TCR sequence derives from an adult in good health. The DNA for the CDR3 is TGTGCCAGCAGTAACCCTCCGGCTAGCAATCAGCCCCAGCATTTT. Residues: CASSNPPASNQPQHF.